This T cell receptor beta chain is drawn from a study of T cell responses to AZD1222 COVID-19 vaccine. Study-wide points: A mostly white British donor set with more females was recruited, and clonal diversity was possibly underestimated.

A single count supports this clone. The antigen remains unidentified. TCRdb's table, derived via immunoSEQ multiplex PCR, lists solely in-frame clones and lacks some. In the table there are about 140,000 clones, about 93% of which are singletons. This sequence was found in an adult in good health. This material consisted of peripheral blood, taken on day 0 of AZD1222 vaccination.

CDR3 sequence (DNA): TGTGCCAGCAGCTTACTCCTAGCGGGAGTGTCAGATACGCAGTATTTT. It codes for CASSLLLAGVSDTQYF. This chain uses TRBV7-2 with TRBJ2-3; 10 bases match TRBD2. V dropped 2 bases and J dropped 4; count of bases not matched to a gene: 6. There are 16 residues in the CDR3. Germline assignment: CDR1 SGHTA and CDR2 FQGNSA.